The 30 T cell receptor beta chains listed next were all sequenced from one sample in a study of T cells in Graves' hyperthyroidism and ophthalmopathy. The TCR beta CDR3 regions underwent amplification using RNA transcripts as the source. The HTBI set primed first-round TCR CDR3 RT-PCR. Each CDR3 protein is one row after TCRdb ran MiXCR on the multiplex PCR reads. The repertoire holds a few hundred thousand distinct CDR3 sequences, with around 13% as singletons. What was sequenced was blood. Every receptor here comes from a woman between 18 and 29 years old with Graves' hyperthyroidism.

This clonotype was seen at least ten times. The genes are TRBV7-3 and TRBJ2-5; 7 nucleotides align to TRBD2. CDR3 length equals 15 residues. V was pared by 0 bases and J by 4 bases, with 5 bases of the junction left unmatched. Germline V gene data show CDR1 as SGHTA and CDR2 as FQGTGA. CDR3 nucleotide sequence: TGTGCCAGCAGCTTAACAGGTCCGGGGGGAGAGACCCAGTACTTC. This sequence encodes CASSLTGPGGETQYF.

This clonotype was seen many times. The chain recombines TRBV28 with TRBJ2-7; the D gene is possibly TRBD2 (6 bases). V lost 7 bases and J 2 bases, leaving 12 bases between the germline ends. Germline V gives CDR1 MDHEN, CDR2 SYDVKM. The CDR3 spans 13 residues. The chain's CDR3 is CASKRASAYEQYF. CDR3 DNA sequence: TGTGCCAGCAAGCGGGCCTCGGCCTACGAGCAGTACTTC.

Many counts were recorded for this clonotype. V usage is TRBV29-1 and J usage is TRBJ1-1; the D gene is possibly TRBD1 (6 bases). This CDR3 spans 13 amino acids. CDR1 and CDR2 from the germline V gene are SQVTM and ANQGSEA. The ends were cut back, 4 bases at V and 2 bases at J, with 11 bases in the middle. CDR3 in amino acids: CSVAAGVNTEAFF. The CDR3 nucleotides are TGCAGCGTTGCGGCAGGGGTCAACACTGAAGCTTTCTTT.

This clonotype was counted at least ten times. This rearrangement joins TRBV3-1 to TRBJ2-3, with 8 bases aligning to TRBD2. Unmatched junction bases numbered 7, after V lost 4 bases and J lost 1 base. Germline CDR1 LGHDT, CDR2 YNNKEL (reference sequence). The CDR3 sequence is 16 residues long. CDR3 DNA: TGTGCCAGCAGCCCCGAACTAGCGGATCGCACAGATACGCAGTATTTT. Translating gives CASSPELADRTDTQYF.

This clonotype was observed at least ten times. The chain links TRBV20-1 to TRBJ2-7; either TRBD1 or TRBD2 may fit D (5 bases each). The germline gives CDR1 DFQATT, CDR2 SNEGSKA (reference sequence). The CDR3 covers 18 residues. V was clipped by 0 bases and J by 7 bases, with 28 bases between them. CDR3 loop: CSARDPLSRDLPSGEQYF. The CDR3 nucleotides are TGCAGTGCTAGAGATCCCCTTTCTAGGGACCTTCCTTCGGGGGAGCAGTACTTC.

This clonotype was recorded at least ten times. This chain connects TRBV6-1 to TRBJ1-2; TRBD1 is a possible D gene (5 bases). Germline-derived CDR1 and CDR2 are MNHNS and SASEGT. CDR3 length: 15 amino acids. Trimming cost V 7 bases and J 5 bases, with 20 bases left between them. CDR3 sequence (DNA): TGTGCCAGCACCCCATCGACAGTAGGGGTATATGGCTACACCTTC. It is translated as CASTPSTVGVYGYTF.

This clonotype occurred a few times. The chain uses TRBV2 and TRBJ2-7, with 9 bases aligning to TRBD2. Germline trimming cut 7 bases from V and 0 bases from J; bases unmatched to any gene: 4. The germline V gene encodes CDR1 SNHLY and CDR2 FYNNEI. CDR3 size: 14 residues. CDR3 protein: CASTLAGVSYEQYF. As DNA, the CDR3 is TGTGCCAGCACCTTAGCGGGAGTCTCCTACGAGCAGTACTTC.

This clonotype has a handful of counts. The CDR3 protein is CASSYGLAGFPDEQFF. CDR3 DNA sequence: TGTGCCAGCAGTTACGGGCTAGCGGGATTCCCCGATGAGCAGTTCTTC. The chain joins TRBV6-5 to TRBJ2-1; 9 positions match TRBD2. The CDR3 extends over 16 amino acids. Looked up from germline, CDR1 is MNHEY and CDR2 is SVGAGI. V lost 2 bases to trimming and J lost 8 bases; unmatched junction nucleotides: 10.

The chain combines TRBV10-3 with TRBJ1-5, with D perhaps matching TRBD1 (5 bases). V lost 10 bases, J lost 2 bases, and 15 bases lay in between. Germline CDR1 is ENHRY and CDR2 is SYGVKD. The CDR3 length is 14 residues. CDR3 sequence: CATGVGGGNQPQHF. Here the CDR3 DNA reads TGTGCCACGGGCGTGGGGGGGGGCAATCAGCCCCAGCATTTT.

This clonotype was seen at least ten times. The chain recombines TRBV2 with TRBJ2-7; D possibly corresponds to TRBD2 (5 bases). Trimming stripped 3 bases from V and 6 bases from J, with 12 bases between. Germline-derived CDR1 and CDR2 are SNHLY and FYNNEI. The CDR3 spans 13 residues. The CDR3 DNA follows: TGTGCCAGCAGTGATCAACTAGAGAGCGAGCAGTACTTC. The encoded protein is CASSDQLESEQYF.

Comment on this clonotype: This may be a read error, as it is one base from a much larger clone. The V gene is TRBV6-5, the J gene TRBJ2-1; a weak D match, TRBD1 (5 bases). Trimming left V 2 bases short and J 4 bases short, with 15 bases between. The CDR3 has 16 amino acids. Germline-derived CDR1 and CDR2 are MNHEY and SVGAGI. The CDR3 protein is CASSYVGPYIYNEQFF. The CDR3 DNA sequence: TGTGCCAGCAGTTACGTGGGGCCTTATATTTACAATGAGCAGTTCTTC.

This clonotype turned up a few times. The genes are TRBV12-3 or TRBV12-4 and TRBJ2-1, with D tentatively TRBD2 (6 bases). The CDR3 contains 17 residues. Trimming took 4 bases from V and 4 from J, leaving 20 bases between them. The CDR3 region has the DNA TGTGCCAGCAGTTCACCCAGGGCTAGGGGAGGATACAATGAGCAGTTCTTC. It is translated as CASSSPRARGGYNEQFF.

The chain recombines TRBV20-1 with TRBJ2-4; D possibly corresponds to TRBD2 (5 bases). Trimming removed 0 bases from V and 0 bases from J, with 18 bases in between. Germline CDR1 reads DFQATT; CDR2 reads SNEGSKA (reference sequence). CDR3 length: 18 amino acids. For the CDR3, the DNA is TGCAGTGCTAGAGAGACGCATGTGAGGGCCCCAGCCAAAAACATTCAGTACTTC. Translation: CSARETHVRAPAKNIQYF.

This clonotype was seen at least ten times. The chain joins TRBV28 to TRBJ1-5; D perhaps matches TRBD1 (5 bases). CDR1 and CDR2 (germline): MDHEN, SYDVKM. The CDR3 is 12 amino acids. The ends were cut back, 2 bases at V and 10 bases at J, with 9 bases in the middle. CDR3 amino acids: CASSLGQGPQHF. CDR3 coding DNA: TGTGCCAGCAGTTTAGGGCAGGGACCCCAGCATTTT.

The table lists this clonotype with many counts. The J gene is TRBJ2-1, the V gene TRBV15; TRBD1 matches at 10 bases. From germline, CDR1 is LNHNV and CDR2 YYDKDF (reference sequence). The CDR3 spans 18 residues. V was pared by 1 base and J by 4 bases, with 10 bases of the junction left unmatched. In nucleotides, the CDR3 is TGTGCCACCAGCAGAGTCCTTGACAGGGGGCGAAAGTACAATGAGCAGTTCTTC. The encoded protein is CATSRVLDRGRKYNEQFF.

This sequence joins TRBV18 and TRBJ2-7, with TRBD1 identical over 8 bases. V lost 6 bases and J lost 5; bases outside the gene matches: 9. The CDR3 runs 14 residues. In germline, CDR1 is KGHSH, CDR2 LQKENI. CDR3 residues: CASSPGGAGHEQYF. In DNA form, the CDR3 reads TGTGCCAGCTCCCCAGGGGGCGCGGGTCACGAGCAGTACTTC.

This clonotype has just one count. The chain couples TRBV20-1 to TRBJ2-1; no clear D gene. Germline V gene lookup returns CDR1 DFQATT and CDR2 SNEGSKA (reference sequence). The CDR3 covers 12 residues. The V end lost 4 bases, the J end lost 6 bases, and 10 bases lay between the germline ends. The CDR3 loop is CSATRSGNEQFF. In nucleotides, the CDR3 is TGCAGTGCTACGCGGTCCGGCAATGAGCAGTTCTTC.

On this clonotype itself: A much larger clone differs from this one at a single base, so this may be a read error. Because it lacks the conserved phenylalanine or tryptophan at the end, this CDR3 is likely a read error. V is TRBV28 and J is TRBJ1-1, with D uncertain. The germline V and J ends were trimmed by 3 bases and 2 bases, with 16 bases remaining between them. This CDR3 contains 16 residues. From germline, CDR1 is MDHEN and CDR2 SYDVKM. DNA for the CDR3: TGTGCCAGCAGTTTCACCCCCGAGACGATTAACACTGAAGCTTTCCTT. This codes for CASSFTPETINTEAFL.

This clonotype has a count of ten or more. The chain couples TRBV7-9 to TRBJ2-3; D might be TRBD1 (7 bases). The CDR3 is 13 residues long. Germline CDR1 reads SEHNR; CDR2 reads FQNEAQ (reference sequence). The CDR3 region has the DNA TGTGTCCCCGGAGGGGGCGCCTCAGATACGCAGTATTTT. This sequence encodes CVPGGGASDTQYF.

The chain employs TRBV19 and TRBJ1-2; D remains unclear. The CDR3 has 14 amino acids. Trimming removed 6 bases from V and 2 bases from J, with 13 bases in between. Per germline, CDR1 LNHDA and CDR2 SQIVND (reference sequence). The chain's CDR3 is CASRVVDSNYGYTF. CDR3 bases: TGTGCCAGTAGGGTCGTAGATTCGAACTATGGCTACACCTTC.

This clonotype was detected ten times or more. This chain links TRBV15 with TRBJ2-3; D unclear. Trimming stripped 9 bases from V and 5 bases from J, with 9 bases between. CDR1 is LNHNV, CDR2 YYDKDF, per germline (reference sequence). This CDR3 is built from 11 residues. CDR3 DNA: TGTGCCACGGCCCTGGGAGATACGCAGTATTTT. Its translation: CATALGDTQYF. The full variable domain, completed using reference TRBV15 and TRBJ2-3, is DAMVIQNPRYQVTQFGKPVTLSCSQTLNHNVMYWYQQKSSQAPKLLFHYYDKDFNNEADTPDNFQSRRPNTSFCFLDIRSPGLGDTAMYLCATALGDTQYFGPGTRLTVL.

Details on this clonotype: A much larger clone lies a single base off, so this may be a read error. This sequence joins TRBV10-3 and TRBJ1-6; TRBD1 aligns across 9 bases. Unmatched junction bases numbered 11, after V lost 1 base and J lost 10 bases. The CDR3 consists of 17 residues. The germline V gene has CDR1 ENHRY and CDR2 SYGVKD. CDR3 sequence: CAISELIPGQGRSPLHF. As DNA, the CDR3 is TGTGCCATCAGTGAGTTGATACCGGGACAGGGAAGATCACCCCTCCACTTT.

This clonotype was picked up many times. V gene TRBV2 combines with J gene TRBJ1-6; a weak D match, TRBD1 (6 bases). V lost 3 bases, J lost 9 bases, and 15 bases lay in between. This CDR3 contains 15 residues. Per germline, CDR1 SNHLY and CDR2 FYNNEI. The CDR3 region has the DNA TGTGCCAGCAGTGAGGGGTCTGGAGGGGGTTCACCCCTCCACTTT. Amino acid sequence: CASSEGSGGGSPLHF.

This clonotype was seen many times. The rearrangement uses TRBV10-3 and TRBJ2-1, with D possibly matching TRBD2 (6 bases). Trimming cost V 10 bases and J 8 bases, with 21 bases left between them. The germline V gene encodes CDR1 ENHRY and CDR2 SYGVKD. CDR3 length equals 14 residues. CDR3 region: CARRSNGSLYEQFF. The CDR3 DNA follows: TGTGCCAGACGATCAAACGGGAGTCTTTATGAGCAGTTCTTC.

This clonotype was seen a few times. A single base separates this from a much larger clone, so it may be a read error. The J gene is TRBJ2-2, the V gene TRBV7-3; TRBD1 agrees at 8 bases. The CDR3 contains 15 residues. Germline values: CDR1 SGHTA, CDR2 FQGTGA. The CDR3 DNA follows: TGTGCCAGCAGCTTAGGGACAGGACATACCGGGGAGCTGGTTTTT. Translation: CASSLGTGHTGELVF. The variable domain in full, with the rest retrieved from reference TRBV7-3 and TRBJ2-2, is GAGVSQTPSNKVTEKGKYVELRCDPISGHTALYWYRQSLGQGPEFLIYFQGTGAADDSGLPNDRFFAVRPEGSVSTLKIQRTERGDSAVYLCASSLGTGHTGELVFGEGSRLTVL.

As to this clonotype: At one end, the junction sequence differs from germline, possibly due to a read error. The chain has TRBV3-1 and TRBJ1-2; no clear D. CDR3 size: 14 residues. The V gene's germline CDR1 is LGHDT and CDR2 YNNKEL (reference sequence). In DNA form, the CDR3 reads TGTGCCAGCAGCCCTTCAACCAGTAACTATGGCCACACCTTC. As protein: CASSPSTSNYGHTF.

At least ten counts were recorded for this clonotype. This sequence joins TRBV7-9 and TRBJ2-1; the D gene is possibly TRBD2 (6 bases). Germline CDR1 is SEHNR and CDR2 is FQNEAQ (reference sequence). V shed 1 base and J shed 7 bases, with 11 bases lying between them. This CDR3 is 14 amino acids long. The chain's CDR3 is CASSLGLGTNEQFF. In DNA form, the CDR3 reads TGTGCCAGCAGCTTAGGGCTAGGGACTAATGAGCAGTTCTTC.

This clonotype showed up many times. The rearrangement links TRBV5-1 to TRBJ2-5; D is perhaps TRBD2 (6 bases). Trimming pared 3 bases from V and 1 base from J, leaving 13 bases between. Germline V gene sequence: CDR1 SGHRS, CDR2 YFSETQ. This CDR3 is built from 15 residues. For the CDR3, the DNA is TGCGCCAGCAGCTGGGCCCCTAGCGTCCAAGAGACCCAGTACTTC. Translating it yields CASSWAPSVQETQYF.

This clonotype was observed many times. This sequence joins TRBV3-1 and TRBJ1-5, with unresolved D. The V and J ends lost 0 bases and 5 bases respectively, with 2 bases between them. The CDR3 consists of 12 residues. Germline V lookup: CDR1 LGHDT, CDR2 YNNKEL (reference sequence). CDR3 DNA sequence: TGTGCCAGCAGCCAAGACGATCAGCCCCAGCATTTT. Protein: CASSQDDQPQHF.

The chain joins TRBV6-2 or TRBV6-3 to TRBJ2-1; 8 positions agree with TRBD1. The germline V gene encodes CDR1 MNHEY and CDR2 SVGEGT. This CDR3 is built from 16 residues. Losses at the gene ends were 6 bases for V and 4 bases for J; bases not matched to a gene: 11. CDR3: CASRPSGTGEYNEQFF. In DNA, the CDR3 is TGTGCCAGCAGACCCTCCGGGACAGGCGAATACAATGAGCAGTTCTTC.